The 7 T cell receptor beta chains listed next were all sequenced from one sample in a study of T cell repertoires in cytomegalovirus infection. Their antigens are not known. From the reads, TCRdb called clonotypes with MiXCR, one entry per CDR3 protein. The data hold under 850,000 distinct CDR3 sequences, with roughly a third observed a single time. Sample: cultured PBMCs, taken from culture after CMV antigen stimulation. Every receptor here comes from a human donor in good health (CMV status not recorded). Some clones in this sample may be carry-over from other donors' samples.

This clonotype has ten or more counts. The rearrangement joins TRBV7-2 to TRBJ1-2; D is perhaps TRBD1 (5 bases). Germline lookup yields CDR1 SGHTA and CDR2 FQGNSA. The V end lost 3 bases, the J end lost 8 bases, and 13 bases lay between the germline ends. The CDR3 totals 13 residues. CDR3 sequence reads: CASSLGGTRGYTF. The CDR3 DNA is TGTGCCAGCAGCTTGGGGGGGACTCGGGGCTACACCTTC.

This clonotype was found once. The chain couples TRBV13 to TRBJ2-7; no clear D. This CDR3 is built from 14 residues. Trimming took 6 bases from V and 1 from J, leaving 13 bases between them. Germline CDR1 is PRHDT and CDR2 is FYEKMQ (reference sequence). For the CDR3, the DNA is TGTGCCAGCAGGGGGTCGGGTGAATCCTACGAGCAGTACTTC. As protein: CASRGSGESYEQYF.

The chain has TRBV2 and TRBJ1-4; no reliable D call. CDR1 is SNHLY and CDR2 is FYNNEI in the germline V gene. V was shortened by 5 bases and J by 7 bases, with 11 bases between the two germline ends. The CDR3 extends over 13 amino acids. This chain's CDR3 is CASSLDGSEKLFF. The CDR3 bases are TGTGCCAGCAGTCTGGATGGGAGTGAAAAACTGTTTTTT.

This clonotype was seen many times. The gene calls are TRBV7-2 and TRBJ1-3; a possible D gene is TRBD1 (5 bases). In germline, CDR1 is SGHTA, CDR2 FQGNSA. The CDR3 length is 15 residues. Trimming pared 5 bases from V and 4 bases from J, leaving 15 bases between. CDR3 coding DNA: TGTGCCAGCAGCCCCAACCCAGGGCTCGGAAACACCATATATTTT. Amino acids: CASSPNPGLGNTIYF.

This rearrangement joins TRBV29-1 to TRBJ1-1; 8 bases match TRBD1. Germline CDR1 reads SQVTM; CDR2 reads ANQGSEA. This CDR3 is 13 amino acids long. V gave up 8 bases and J gave up 0 bases; unmatched junction bases: 5. The CDR3 here is CSYRTGLNTEAFF. The CDR3, as DNA: TGCAGCTATCGGACAGGGCTGAACACTGAAGCTTTCTTT.

The gene calls are TRBV5-1 and TRBJ2-1; 12 bases map to TRBD2. The ends lost 7 bases at V and 4 bases at J; junction bases unmatched: 6. In germline, CDR1 is SGHRS, CDR2 YFSETQ. The CDR3 totals 15 residues. DNA for the CDR3: TGCGCCAGCCACATGACTAGCGGGAGTTACAATGAGCAGTTCTTC. Protein sequence: CASHMTSGSYNEQFF.

CDR3 nucleotides: TGTGCCAGCAGCCGGGAACCCCTTTCTAGAGGGGCCGTGACCAAAAACATTCAGTACTTC. This translates into CASSREPLSRGAVTKNIQYF. V gene TRBV2 combines with J gene TRBJ2-4; the D gene could be TRBD1 or TRBD2 (5 bases each). CDR1 and CDR2 (germline): SNHLY, FYNNEI. V was pared by 6 bases and J by 2 bases, with 29 bases between. CDR3 length: 20 residues.